The subject of this entry is one T cell receptor beta chain. The data are from a study of control samples from healthy donors and cancer patients. Some clones are missing from TCRdb's copy, which holds only in-frame ones; the method was immunoSEQ multiplex PCR. Of just over 150,000 clones detected, over 90% appear once; the ten largest clones hold about 2.4%. The germline V and J ends were trimmed by 6 bases and 1 base, with 10 bases remaining between them. This CDR3 comprises 14 residues. Germline CDR1 and CDR2: MNHEY and SMNVEV (reference sequence). The rearrangement uses TRBV27 and TRBJ1-5; a weak D match, TRBD1 (5 bases). This receptor was obtained from a man aged 45 to 65 in good health. The source material was blood. Here the CDR3 DNA reads TGTGCCAGCAGGGGACTCGAAAGCAATCAGCCCCAGCATTTT. Its protein is CASRGLESNQPQHF.